The T cell receptor (beta chain) described here comes from a study of blood T cell repertoires in COVID-19. Trimming stripped 3 bases from V and 8 bases from J, with 10 bases between. The CDR3 is 13 residues long. Germline CDR1 reads KGHSH; CDR2 reads LQKENI. TCRdb's table, derived via immunoSEQ multiplex PCR, lists solely in-frame clones and lacks some. This table holds about 200,000 clones, around 90% found once. Sequencing was done on a sample of peripheral blood. The sequence derives from a man aged 55-75 years with acute or convalescent COVID-19. The chain links TRBV18 to TRBJ1-4; D possibly corresponds to TRBD1 (5 bases). CDR3 DNA: TGTGCCAGCTCACCGACAGAATTCGAAAAACTGTTTTTT. It codes for CASSPTEFEKLFF.